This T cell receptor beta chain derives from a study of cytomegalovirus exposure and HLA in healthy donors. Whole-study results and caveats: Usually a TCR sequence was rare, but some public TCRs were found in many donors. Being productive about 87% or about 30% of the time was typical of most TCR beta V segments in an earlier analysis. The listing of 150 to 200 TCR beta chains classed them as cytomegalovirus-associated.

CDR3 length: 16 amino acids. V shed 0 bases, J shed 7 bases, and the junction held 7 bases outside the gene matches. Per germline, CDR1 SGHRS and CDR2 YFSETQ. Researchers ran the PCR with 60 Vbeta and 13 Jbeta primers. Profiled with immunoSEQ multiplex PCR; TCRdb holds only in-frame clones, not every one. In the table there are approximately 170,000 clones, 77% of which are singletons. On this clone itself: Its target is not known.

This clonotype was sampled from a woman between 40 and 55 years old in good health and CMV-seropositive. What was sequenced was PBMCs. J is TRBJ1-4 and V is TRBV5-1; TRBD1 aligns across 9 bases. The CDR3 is CASSLAVQGAGEKLFF. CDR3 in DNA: TGCGCCAGCAGCTTGGCCGTACAGGGGGCGGGTGAAAAACTGTTTTTT.